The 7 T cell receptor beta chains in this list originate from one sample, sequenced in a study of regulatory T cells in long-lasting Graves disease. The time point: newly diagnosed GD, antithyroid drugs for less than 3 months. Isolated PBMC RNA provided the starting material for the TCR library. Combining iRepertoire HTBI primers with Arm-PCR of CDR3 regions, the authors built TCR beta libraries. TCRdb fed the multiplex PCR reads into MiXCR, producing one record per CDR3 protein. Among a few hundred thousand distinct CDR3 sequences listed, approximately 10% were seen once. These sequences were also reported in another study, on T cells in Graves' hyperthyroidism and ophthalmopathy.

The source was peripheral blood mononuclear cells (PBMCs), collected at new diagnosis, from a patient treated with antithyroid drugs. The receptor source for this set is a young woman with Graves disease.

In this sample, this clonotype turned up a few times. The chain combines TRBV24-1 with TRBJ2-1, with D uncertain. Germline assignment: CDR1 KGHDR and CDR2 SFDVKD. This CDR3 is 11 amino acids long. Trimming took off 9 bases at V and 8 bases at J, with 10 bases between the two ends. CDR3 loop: CATAREYEQFF. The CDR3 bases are TGTGCCACCGCGAGAGAATATGAGCAGTTCTTC.

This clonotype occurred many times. CDR3 residues: CASSFTPAGDTQYF. In DNA, the CDR3 is TGTGCCAGCAGTTTCACGCCTGCCGGGGATACGCAGTATTTT. This sequence joins TRBV27 and TRBJ2-3; no clear D. V was clipped by 3 bases and J by 6 bases, with 13 bases between them. The CDR3 runs 14 residues. Germline CDR1 and CDR2: MNHEY and SMNVEV (reference sequence).

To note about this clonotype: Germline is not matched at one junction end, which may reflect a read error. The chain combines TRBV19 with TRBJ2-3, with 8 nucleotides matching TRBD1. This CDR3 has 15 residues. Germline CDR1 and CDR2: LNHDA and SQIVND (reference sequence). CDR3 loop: CAGRFRQGMADTQYF. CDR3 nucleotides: TGTGCCGGTAGGTTTAGACAGGGGATGGCAGATACGCAGTATTTT.

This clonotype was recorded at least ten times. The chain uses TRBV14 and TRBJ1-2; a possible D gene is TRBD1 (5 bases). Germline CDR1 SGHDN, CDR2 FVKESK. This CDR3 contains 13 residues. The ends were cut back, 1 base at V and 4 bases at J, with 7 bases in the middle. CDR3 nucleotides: TGTGCCAGCAGCCAAGGACAGAGCTATGGCTACACCTTC. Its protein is CASSQGQSYGYTF. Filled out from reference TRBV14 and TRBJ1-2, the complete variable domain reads EAGVTQFPSHSVIEKGQTVTLRCDPISGHDNLYWYRRVMGKEIKFLLHFVKESKQDESGMPNNRFLAERTGGTYSTLKVQPAELEDSGVYFCASSQGQSYGYTFGSGTRLTVV.

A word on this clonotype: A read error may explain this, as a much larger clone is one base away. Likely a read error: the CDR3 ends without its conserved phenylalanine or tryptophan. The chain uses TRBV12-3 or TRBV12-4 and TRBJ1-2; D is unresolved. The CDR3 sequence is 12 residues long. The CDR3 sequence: CAGSLALWGYTL. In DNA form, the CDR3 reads TGTGCCGGCAGTTTAGCGCTGTGGGGCTACACCCTC.

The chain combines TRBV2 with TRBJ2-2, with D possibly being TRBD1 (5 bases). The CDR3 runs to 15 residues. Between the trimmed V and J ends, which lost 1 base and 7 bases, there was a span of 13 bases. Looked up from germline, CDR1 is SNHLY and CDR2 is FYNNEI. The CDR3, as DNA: TGTGCCAGCAGTGAAGTTGGGCAGGGAATCGGGGAGCTGTTTTTT. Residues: CASSEVGQGIGELFF.

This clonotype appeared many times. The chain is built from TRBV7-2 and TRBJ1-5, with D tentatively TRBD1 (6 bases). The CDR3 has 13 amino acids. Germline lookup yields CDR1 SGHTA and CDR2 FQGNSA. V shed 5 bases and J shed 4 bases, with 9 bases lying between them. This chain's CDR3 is CASSRGGNQPQHF. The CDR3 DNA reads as TGTGCCAGCAGCCGAGGGGGTAATCAGCCCCAGCATTTT.